Listed below are T cell receptor beta chains from one sample, sequenced in a study of neurological immune-mediated disorders. Each CDR3 protein gets one entry after TCRdb re-called the 5' RACE reads with MiXCR. The data show tens of thousands of distinct CDR3 sequences, around 10% seen once. Sequencing input: PBMCs. All receptors derive from a man in his 60s in good health. CDR3s include the opening cysteine and the closing phenylalanine or tryptophan.

len	v_gene	j_gene	CDR3aa
16	TRBV21-1	TRBJ2-3	CASSKVIAGTTDTQYF
14	TRBV6-1	TRBJ2-1	CASSEGSGGASQFF
18	TRBV21-1	TRBJ1-3	CASSKAKRTPDSGNTIYF
15	TRBV20-1	TRBJ2-7	CSASTATGASYEQYF
14	TRBV27	TRBJ2-1	CASIVTGGNNEQFF
16	TRBV12-3/TRBV12-4	TRBJ1-2	CASSPSGASFNYGYTF
14	TRBV7-2	TRBJ1-3	CASSLGDRGNTIYF
14	TRBV24-1	TRBJ2-3	CATSDPRSTDTQYF
15	TRBV18	TRBJ2-3	CASSPPGLATDTQYF
13	TRBV20-1	TRBJ1-5	CSAGQLGNQPQHF
14	TRBV20-1	TRBJ2-5	CSASLQGRQETQYF
15	TRBV6-5	TRBJ2-5	CASSPGLGLGETQYF
14	TRBV5-1	TRBJ1-1	CASSLESGRSEAFF
15	TRBV6-2/TRBV6-3	TRBJ2-1	CASSQGQGAYNEQFF
14	TRBV28	TRBJ1-2	CASSSQGVDYGYTF
15	TRBV7-2	TRBJ2-1	CASSPSGGPYNEQFF
15	TRBV29-1	TRBJ2-7	CSVVGEAGDPYEQYF
16	TRBV6-2/TRBV6-3	TRBJ1-2	CASSYGTSYSGGGYTF
15	TRBV9	TRBJ2-2	CASSGSQGRTGELFF
16	TRBV5-1	TRBJ2-2	CASSSVAGLNTGELFF
15	TRBV5-1	TRBJ2-7	CASSLNEATNYEQYF
16	TRBV5-1	TRBJ1-1	CASSLEGAGGGTEAFF
15	TRBV4-3	TRBJ2-2	CASSPGERGTGELFF
17	TRBV6-5	TRBJ2-7	CASSSPTLAGASYEQYF
18	TRBV4-3	TRBJ2-5	CASSPASGGAWSYETQYF
11	TRBV5-5	TRBJ2-1	CASSLESRQFF
11	TRBV27	TRBJ2-7	CASSRAGEQYF
15	TRBV12-3/TRBV12-4	TRBJ1-5	CASSLGTPPNQPQHF
13	TRBV14	TRBJ1-1	CASSQGWNTEAFF
13	TRBV6-2/TRBV6-3	TRBJ1-1	CASSYRGHTEAFF
15	TRBV5-1	TRBJ1-6	CASSLQDRGGSPLHF
14	TRBV5-1	TRBJ2-7	CASSSNTASYEQYF
15	TRBV7-2	TRBJ1-2	CASSSYIESLYGYTF
15	TRBV6-2/TRBV6-3	TRBJ1-5	CASSYEFRSNQPQHF
15	TRBV5-1	TRBJ2-7	CASSQTGQTFYEQYF
12	TRBV7-2	TRBJ1-6	CASSPLGGPLHF
11	TRBV29-1	TRBJ1-5	CSVGGNQPQHF
13	TRBV5-1	TRBJ2-3	CASSPGGSDTQYF
18	TRBV5-1	TRBJ2-2	CASSTGPAGTGGTGELFF
12	TRBV5-4	TRBJ2-1	CASSLPQGEQFF
17	TRBV5-5	TRBJ1-6	CASSLSQPDSYNSPLHF